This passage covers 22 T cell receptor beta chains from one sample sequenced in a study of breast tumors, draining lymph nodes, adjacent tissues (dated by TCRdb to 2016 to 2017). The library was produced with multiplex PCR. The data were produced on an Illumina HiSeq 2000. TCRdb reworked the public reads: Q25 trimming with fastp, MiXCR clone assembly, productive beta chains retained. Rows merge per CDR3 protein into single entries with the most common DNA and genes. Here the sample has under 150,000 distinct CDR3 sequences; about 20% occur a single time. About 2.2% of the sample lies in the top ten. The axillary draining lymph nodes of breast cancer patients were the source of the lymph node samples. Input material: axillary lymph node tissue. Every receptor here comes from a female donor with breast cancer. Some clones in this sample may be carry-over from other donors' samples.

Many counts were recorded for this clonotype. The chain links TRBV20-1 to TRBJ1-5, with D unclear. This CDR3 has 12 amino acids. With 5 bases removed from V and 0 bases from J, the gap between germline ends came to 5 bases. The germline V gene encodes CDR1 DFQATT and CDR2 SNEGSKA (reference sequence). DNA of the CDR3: TGCAGTGCTTTGTATAGCAATCAGCCCCAGCATTTT. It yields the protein CSALYSNQPQHF.

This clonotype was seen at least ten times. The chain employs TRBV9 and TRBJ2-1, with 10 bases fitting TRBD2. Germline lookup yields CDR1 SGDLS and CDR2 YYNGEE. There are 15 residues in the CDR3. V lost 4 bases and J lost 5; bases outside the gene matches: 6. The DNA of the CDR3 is TGTGCCAGCAGCTCGCCGGGACTAGCGAACAATGAGCAGTTCTTC. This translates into CASSSPGLANNEQFF.

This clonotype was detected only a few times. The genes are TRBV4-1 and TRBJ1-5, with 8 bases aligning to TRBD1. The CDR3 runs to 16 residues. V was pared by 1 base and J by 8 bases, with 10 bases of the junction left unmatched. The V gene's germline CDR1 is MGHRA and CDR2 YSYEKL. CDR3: CASSQGQGNMLEPQHF. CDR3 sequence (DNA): TGCGCCAGCAGCCAAGGACAGGGGAATATGTTGGAGCCCCAGCATTTT.

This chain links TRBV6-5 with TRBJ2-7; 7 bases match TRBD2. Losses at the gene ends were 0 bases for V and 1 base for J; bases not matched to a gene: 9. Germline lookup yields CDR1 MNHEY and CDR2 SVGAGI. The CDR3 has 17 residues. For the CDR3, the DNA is TGTGCCAGCAGTTACTCGAAGCGGGACGCAAGATCCTACGAGCAGTACTTC. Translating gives CASSYSKRDARSYEQYF.

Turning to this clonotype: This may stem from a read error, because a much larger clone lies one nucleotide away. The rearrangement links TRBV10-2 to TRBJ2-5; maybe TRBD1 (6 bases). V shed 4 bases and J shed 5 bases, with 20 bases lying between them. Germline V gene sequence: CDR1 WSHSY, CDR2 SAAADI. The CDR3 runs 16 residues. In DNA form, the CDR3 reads TGCGCCAGCAGTGGCCCGGGCCAGGGGATTAGGGAGACCCAGTACTTC. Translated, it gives CASSGPGQGIRETQYF.

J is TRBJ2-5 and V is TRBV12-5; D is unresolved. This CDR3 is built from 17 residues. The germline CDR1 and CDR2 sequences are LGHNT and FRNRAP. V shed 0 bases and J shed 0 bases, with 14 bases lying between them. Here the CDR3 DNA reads TGTGCTAGTGGTTTGGTACTAAGTATGGGAAACCAAGAGACCCAGTACTTC. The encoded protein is CASGLVLSMGNQETQYF.

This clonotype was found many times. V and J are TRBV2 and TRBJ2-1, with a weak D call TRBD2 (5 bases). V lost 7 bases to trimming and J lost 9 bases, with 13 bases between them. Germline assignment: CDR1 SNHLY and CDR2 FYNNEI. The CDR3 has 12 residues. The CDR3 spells CASIGNRAEQFF. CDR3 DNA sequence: TGTGCCAGCATCGGGAACCGTGCTGAGCAGTTCTTC. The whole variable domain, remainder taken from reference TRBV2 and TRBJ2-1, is EPEVTQTPSHQVTQMGQEVILRCVPISNHLYFYWYRQILGQKVEFLVSFYNNEISEKSEIFDDQFSVERPDGSNFTLKIRSTKLEDSAMYFCASIGNRAEQFFGPGTRLTVL.

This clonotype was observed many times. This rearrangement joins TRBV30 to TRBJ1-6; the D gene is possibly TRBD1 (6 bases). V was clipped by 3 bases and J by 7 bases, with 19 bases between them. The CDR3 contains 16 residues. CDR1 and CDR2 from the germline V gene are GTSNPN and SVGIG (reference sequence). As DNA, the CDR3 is TGTGCCTGGAGCCTTGGGGGCGCAGGGTTGAATTCACCCCTCCACTTT. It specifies CAWSLGGAGLNSPLHF.

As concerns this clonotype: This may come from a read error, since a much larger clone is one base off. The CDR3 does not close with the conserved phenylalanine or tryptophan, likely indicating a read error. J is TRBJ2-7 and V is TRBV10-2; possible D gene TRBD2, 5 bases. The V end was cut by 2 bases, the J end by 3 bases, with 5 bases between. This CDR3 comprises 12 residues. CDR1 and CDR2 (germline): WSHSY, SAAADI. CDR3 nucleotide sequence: TGCGCCAGCAGTGAGCGGGACTACGAGCAGTACTCC. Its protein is CASSERDYEQYS.

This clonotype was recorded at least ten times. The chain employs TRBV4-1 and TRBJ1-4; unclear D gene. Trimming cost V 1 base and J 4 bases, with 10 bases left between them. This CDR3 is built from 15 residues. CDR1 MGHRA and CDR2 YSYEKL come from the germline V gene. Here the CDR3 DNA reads TGCGCCAGCAGCCAAGGAACAGTACTTAATGAAAAACTGTTTTTT. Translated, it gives CASSQGTVLNEKLFF.

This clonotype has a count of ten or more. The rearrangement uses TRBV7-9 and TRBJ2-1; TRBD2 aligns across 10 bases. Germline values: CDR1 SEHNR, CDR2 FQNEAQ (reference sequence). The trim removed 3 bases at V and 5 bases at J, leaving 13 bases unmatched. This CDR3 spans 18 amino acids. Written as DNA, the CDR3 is TGTGCCAGCAGCTTCTTCCCGTTTAGCGGGAGGCCGGACAATGAGCAGTTCTTC. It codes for CASSFFPFSGRPDNEQFF.

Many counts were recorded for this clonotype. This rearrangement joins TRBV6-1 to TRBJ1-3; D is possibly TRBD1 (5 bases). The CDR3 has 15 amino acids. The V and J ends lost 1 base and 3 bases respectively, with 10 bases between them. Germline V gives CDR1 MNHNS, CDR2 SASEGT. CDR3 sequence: CASSEVKGSGNTIYF. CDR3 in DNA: TGTGCCAGCAGTGAAGTAAAGGGGAGTGGAAACACCATATATTTT.

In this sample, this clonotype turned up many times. In DNA form, the CDR3 reads TGTGCCAGCAGTGTAGGGGATACGCAGTATTTT. Protein sequence: CASSVGDTQYF. The rearrangement joins TRBV6-6 to TRBJ2-3; D unresolved. CDR3 length: 11 residues. Trimming stripped 5 bases from V and 6 bases from J, with 6 bases between. Germline V gene data show CDR1 as MNHNY and CDR2 as SVGAGI (reference sequence).

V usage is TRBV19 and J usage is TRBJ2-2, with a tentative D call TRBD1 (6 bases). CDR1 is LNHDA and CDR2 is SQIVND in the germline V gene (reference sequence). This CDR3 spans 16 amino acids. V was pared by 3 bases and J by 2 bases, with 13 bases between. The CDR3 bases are TGTGCCAGTAGTATGCAGGGGACCGCAAACACCGGGGAGCTGTTTTTT. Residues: CASSMQGTANTGELFF.

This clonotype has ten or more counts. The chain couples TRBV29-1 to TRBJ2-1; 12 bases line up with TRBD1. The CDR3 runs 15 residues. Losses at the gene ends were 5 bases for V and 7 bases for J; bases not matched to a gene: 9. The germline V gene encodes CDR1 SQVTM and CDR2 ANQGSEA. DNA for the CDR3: TGCAGCGTTTACCGGGACAGGGGGCAAGGGAATGAGCAGTTCTTC. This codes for CSVYRDRGQGNEQFF.

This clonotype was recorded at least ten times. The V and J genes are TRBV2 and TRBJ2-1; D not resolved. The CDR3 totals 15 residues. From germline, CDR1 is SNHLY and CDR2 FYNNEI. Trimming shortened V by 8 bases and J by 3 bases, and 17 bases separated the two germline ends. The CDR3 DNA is TGTGCCAGCGGCCACTCTAGTTTCCTCTACAATGAGCAGTTCTTC. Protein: CASGHSSFLYNEQFF.

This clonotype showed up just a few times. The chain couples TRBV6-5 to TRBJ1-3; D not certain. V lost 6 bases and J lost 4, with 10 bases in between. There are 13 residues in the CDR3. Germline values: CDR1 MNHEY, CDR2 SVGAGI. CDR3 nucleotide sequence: TGTGCCAGCAGCGCAAGACCCGGAAACACCATATATTTT. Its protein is CASSARPGNTIYF.

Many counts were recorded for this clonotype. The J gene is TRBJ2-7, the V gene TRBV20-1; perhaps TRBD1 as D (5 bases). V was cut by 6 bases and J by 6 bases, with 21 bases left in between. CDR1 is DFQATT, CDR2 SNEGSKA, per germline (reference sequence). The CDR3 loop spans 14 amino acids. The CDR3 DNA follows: TGCAGTGCGCCCGCGCCCCCAGGGTTGGTCGAGCAGTACTTC. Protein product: CSAPAPPGLVEQYF.

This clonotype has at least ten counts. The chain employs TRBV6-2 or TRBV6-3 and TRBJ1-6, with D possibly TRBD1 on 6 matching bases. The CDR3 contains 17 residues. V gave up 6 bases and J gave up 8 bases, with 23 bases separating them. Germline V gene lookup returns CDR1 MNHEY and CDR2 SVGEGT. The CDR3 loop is CASRDFDGRGGDSPLHF. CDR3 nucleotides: TGTGCCAGCAGGGATTTCGACGGCAGGGGAGGCGATTCACCCCTCCACTTT.

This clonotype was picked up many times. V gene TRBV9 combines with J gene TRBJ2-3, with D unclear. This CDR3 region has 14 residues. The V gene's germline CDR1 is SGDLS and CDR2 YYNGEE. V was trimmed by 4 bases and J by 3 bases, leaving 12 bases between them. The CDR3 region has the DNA TGTGCCAGCAGCAAGAAGGCCCGTACAGATACGCAGTATTTT. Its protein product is CASSKKARTDTQYF.

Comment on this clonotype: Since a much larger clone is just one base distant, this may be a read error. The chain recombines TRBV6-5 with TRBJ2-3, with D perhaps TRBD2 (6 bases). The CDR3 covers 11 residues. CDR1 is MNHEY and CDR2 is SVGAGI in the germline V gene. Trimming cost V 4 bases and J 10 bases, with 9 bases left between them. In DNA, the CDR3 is TGTGCCAGCAGTTTTGGGGGGTCGCAGTATTTT. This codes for CASSFGGSQYF.

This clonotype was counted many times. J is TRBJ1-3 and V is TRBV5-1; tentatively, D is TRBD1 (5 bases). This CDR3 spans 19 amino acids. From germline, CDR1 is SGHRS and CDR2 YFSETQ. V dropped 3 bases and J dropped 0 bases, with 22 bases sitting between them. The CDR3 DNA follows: TGCGCCAGCAGCTCAGGGATATGGGCGGCAAGAGACTCTGGAAACACCATATATTTT. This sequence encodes CASSSGIWAARDSGNTIYF.